This paragraph reports one TCR beta chain. These data come from a study of blood T cell repertoires in COVID-19. Study-level information: Acute-phase and convalescent COVID-19 samples originated in the United States, Italy and Spain. PBMCs, B-cell-depleted T cells, or T cells were the source of the cDNA or gDNA that made up the material.

Germline CDR1 SEHNR, CDR2 FQNEAQ (reference sequence). Losses at the gene ends were 5 bases for V and 5 bases for J; bases not matched to a gene: 7. The CDR3 has 15 residues. In the study's own analysis: Amplification with reference gene primers provided the estimates of nucleated cell counts. Profiling relied on immunoSEQ multiplex PCR, and the TCRdb table lists in-frame clones only, not all of them. Clone size and V and J calls were adopted from that table, with D and trimming inferred from the DNA. The table records roughly 150,000 clones, around 82% of them present only once. Sequencing was carried out using peripheral blood. The origin of this receptor is a woman of 80 years or more with acute or convalescent COVID-19. This chain links TRBV7-9 with TRBJ2-5; 11 bases fit TRBD1. The CDR3: CASSKDRGRLETQYF. In DNA, the CDR3 is TGTGCCAGCAGCAAGGACAGGGGGCGCTTGGAGACCCAGTACTTC.